The clone carrying this T cell receptor beta chain appeared a few times. A J-beta primer mix and a sample-barcoded 5' primer were used in a second PCR of roughly 7 to 12 cycles. Via MiXCR, TCRdb re-called the 5' RACE reads, giving one row per CDR3 protein. The sample includes around 1.7 million distinct CDR3 sequences, approximately 30% seen only once; the top ten take roughly 8.2%. These data come from a study of blood T cells in healthy people across ages. The CDR3 spans 15 residues. Germline values: CDR1 SGDLS, CDR2 YYNGEE. The V and J ends lost 3 bases and 7 bases respectively, with 19 bases between them.

The source material was blood. This chain joins TRBV9 and TRBJ1-2; unclear D gene. The sequence derives from a woman aged 30 to 39 in good health. As DNA, the CDR3 is TGTGCCAGCAGCGGCTGGGATGTGCTCCCGATTGGCTACACCTTC. It encodes CASSGWDVLPIGYTF.